This T cell receptor (beta chain) appears in the sequencing data of a study of cytomegalovirus exposure and HLA in healthy donors. A multiplex PCR was run with 60 Vbeta primers and 13 Jbeta primers. Using immunoSEQ multiplex PCR, the repertoire was profiled, and TCRdb retains in-frame clones only, with some absent. The data show about 190,000 clones, with more than 75% seen just once and over 12% held by the top ten. Germline lookup yields CDR1 SGHNT and CDR2 YYREEE (reference sequence). Trimming took off 3 bases at V and 3 bases at J, with 15 bases between the two ends. The length of the CDR3 is 15 residues. Concerning this clone itself: Its antigen is not identified.

Findings and limits, study-wide: Rarity marked most TCR sequences, yet some public TCRs occurred in many donors. Cytomegalovirus-associated TCR beta chains were listed, numbering roughly 150.

Sequencing was done on a sample of PBMCs. The chain carries TRBV5-4 and TRBJ1-1; a possible D gene is TRBD1 (6 bases). The TCR sequence derives from a woman in her twenties or thirties in good health and CMV-seropositive. The CDR3 nucleotides read TGTGCCAGCAGCTCACAACAGGGAGGGGACACTGAAGCTTTCTTT. It codes for CASSSQQGGDTEAFF.